The table lists the clone carrying this T cell receptor (beta chain) with many counts. Antigen unknown. This sample was taken from a study of T-cell reconstitution after alpha-beta-depleted transplantation in children. The CDR3 sequence is 12 residues long. With 2 bases removed from V and 9 bases from J, the gap between germline ends came to 9 bases. CDR1 is SGHKS and CDR2 is YYEKEE in the germline V gene (reference sequence). Preparing the TCRbeta library involved the use of unique molecular identifiers. TCRdb re-derived calls from the PCR reads in MiXCR, one entry per CDR3 protein. This sample has hundreds of thousands of distinct CDR3 sequences; around 14% occur once, and the top ten carry approximately 0.8%. Broader study findings: It was newly produced T cells that mostly accounted for T-cell counts and diversity one year after transplant. Reportedly, alpha-beta T cells present about two months post-transplant originated from several hundred expanded clones of graft origin.

Sequencing used PBMCs, obtained before TCRalphabeta/CD19-depleted stem cell transplant. The TCR originated in a girl aged 2-10 years with congenital amegakaryocytic thrombocytopenia, due to receive a stem cell transplant. The V and J genes are TRBV5-5 and TRBJ2-1, with D uncertain. CDR3 coding DNA: TGTGCCAGCAGCTTCGGGTCACGTGAGCAGTTCTTC. Its protein is CASSFGSREQFF.